This T cell receptor (beta chain) came from a study of CD8+ T cells in alopecia areata. General study findings and limits: Clonality in lesional scalp, especially alopecia totalis/universalis, exceeded that of normal scalp. In scalp and blood, many expanded lesional clones persisted during tofacitinib.

This clone has more than one count but fewer than ten. The antigen is unknown. The treatment here: oral pan-JAK inhibitor, 5-10 mg twice daily. RNA extraction was followed by reverse transcription into cDNA, which acted as the sequencing template. Some clones are missing from TCRdb's copy, which holds only in-frame ones; the method was immunoSEQ multiplex PCR. There are 95,000 to 150,000 clones in the sample; 61% occur only once, and around 5.7% lies in the top ten. V gave up 1 base and J gave up 3 bases, with 9 bases separating them. CDR3 length: 14 amino acids. Germline CDR1 MGHDK, CDR2 SYGVNS. The clonotype comes from a human donor with alopecia areata. The sample consisted of CD4+ T cells sorted from blood, taken at week 4, from a patient treated with tofacitinib. This chain uses TRBV25-1 with TRBJ2-5; possibly TRBD1 for D (6 bases). For the CDR3, the DNA is TGTGCCAGCAGTGAATGGACAGAGGAAGAGACCCAGTACTTC. It specifies CASSEWTEEETQYF.